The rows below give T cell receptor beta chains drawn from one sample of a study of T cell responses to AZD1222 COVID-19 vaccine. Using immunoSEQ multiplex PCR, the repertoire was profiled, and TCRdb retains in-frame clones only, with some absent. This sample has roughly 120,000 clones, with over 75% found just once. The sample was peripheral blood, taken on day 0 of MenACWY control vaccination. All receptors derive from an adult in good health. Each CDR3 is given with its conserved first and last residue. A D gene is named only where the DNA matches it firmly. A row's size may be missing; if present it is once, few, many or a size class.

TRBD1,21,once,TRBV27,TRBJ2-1,CASSLFSWDRTFTPKNNEQFF,TGTGCCAGCAGTTTATTCTCGTGGGACAGAACTTTTACCCCCAAAAACAATGAGCAGTTCTTC
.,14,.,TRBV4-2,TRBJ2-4,CASGWAGAKNIQYF,TGTGCCAGCGGGTGGGCTGGGGCCAAAAACATTCAGTACTTC
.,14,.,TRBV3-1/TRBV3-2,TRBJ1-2,CASSQGTVNYGYTF,TGTGCCAGCAGCCAAGGAACGGTGAACTATGGCTACACCTTC
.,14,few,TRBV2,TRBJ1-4,CATTQGSTNEKLFF,TGTGCCACCACTCAGGGGTCAACTAATGAAAAACTGTTTTTT
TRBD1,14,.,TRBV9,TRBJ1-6,CASSSGQLNSPLHF,TGTGCCAGCAGCTCGGGACAGCTCAATTCACCCCTCCACTTT
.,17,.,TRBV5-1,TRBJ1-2,CASSLVTGSQANYGYTF,TGCGCCAGCAGCTTGGTAACAGGGAGTCAAGCTAACTATGGCTACACCTTC
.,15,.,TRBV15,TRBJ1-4,CATSRLRGTNEKLFF,TGTGCCACCAGCAGGCTCAGGGGAACTAATGAAAAACTGTTTTTT
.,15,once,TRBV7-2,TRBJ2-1,CASSASQNSYNEQFF,TGTGCCAGCAGCGCATCCCAAAATTCCTACAATGAGCAGTTCTTC
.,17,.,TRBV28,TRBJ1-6,CAISLGGQGQRNSPLHF,TGTGCCATCTCCCTGGGTGGGCAGGGGCAGAGAAATTCACCCCTCCACTTT
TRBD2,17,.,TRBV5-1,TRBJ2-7,CASSLFQAGGKVYEQYF,TGCGCCAGCAGCTTGTTTCAGGCGGGAGGCAAAGTGTACGAGCAGTACTTC
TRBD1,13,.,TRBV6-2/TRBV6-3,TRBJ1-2,CASSWTGGEGYTF,TGTGCCAGCAGTTGGACAGGGGGCGAAGGCTACACCTTC
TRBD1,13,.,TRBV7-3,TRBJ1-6,CASSRTGGSPLHF,TGTGCCAGCAGTAGGACAGGCGGTTCACCCCTCCACTTT
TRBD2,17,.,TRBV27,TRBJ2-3,CASSSPAASGNTDTQYF,TGTGCCAGCAGTTCCCCCGCGGCTAGCGGGAACACAGATACGCAGTATTTT
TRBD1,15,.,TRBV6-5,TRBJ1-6,CASSYSRTGDSPLHF,TGTGCCAGCAGTTACTCGAGAACAGGGGATTCACCCCTCCACTTT
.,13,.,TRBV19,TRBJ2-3,CASSIKGTDTQYF,TGTGCCAGTAGTATCAAGGGCACAGATACGCAGTATTTT
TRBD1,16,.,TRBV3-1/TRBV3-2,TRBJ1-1,CASSQVGTGAGTEAFF,TGTGCCAGCAGCCAAGTCGGGACAGGGGCGGGGACTGAAGCTTTCTTT
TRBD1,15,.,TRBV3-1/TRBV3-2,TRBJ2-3,CASSQGTGFTDTQYF,TGTGCCAGCAGCCAAGGGACAGGGTTCACAGATACGCAGTATTTT
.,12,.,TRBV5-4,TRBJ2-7,CASSLTDYEQYF,TGTGCCAGCAGCTTAACAGACTACGAGCAGTACTTC
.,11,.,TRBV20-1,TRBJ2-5,CSERLRETQYF,TGCAGTGAAAGGTTGCGGGAGACCCAGTACTTC
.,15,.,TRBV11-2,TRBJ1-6,CASSFRGAENSPLHF,TGTGCCAGCAGCTTTAGGGGTGCGGAAAATTCACCCCTCCACTTT
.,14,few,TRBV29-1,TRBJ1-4,CSVANLGGSEKLFF,TGCAGCGTTGCGAACCTTGGAGGCTCTGAAAAACTGTTTTTT
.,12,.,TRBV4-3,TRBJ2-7,CASSHGRDEQYF,TGCGCCAGCAGCCACGGCAGGGACGAGCAGTACTTC
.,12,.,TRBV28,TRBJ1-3,CASTGAGNTIYF,TGTGCCAGCACAGGGGCAGGAAACACCATATATTTT
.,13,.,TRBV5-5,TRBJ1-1,CASSQDSRTEAFF,TGTGCCAGCAGCCAGGACAGCAGAACTGAAGCTTTCTTT
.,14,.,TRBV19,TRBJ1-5,CASINGGSYQPQHF,TGTGCCAGTATCAATGGGGGTAGCTATCAGCCCCAGCATTTT
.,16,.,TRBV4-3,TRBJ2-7,CASSQDHASSSYEQYF,TGCGCCAGCAGCCAAGATCACGCTAGCAGTAGCTACGAGCAGTACTTC
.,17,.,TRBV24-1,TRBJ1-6,CATSDLGSISYNSPLHF,TGTGCCACCAGTGATCTGGGATCTATCTCCTATAATTCACCCCTCCACTTT
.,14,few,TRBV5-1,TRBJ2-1,CASRLTGPDDEQFF,TGCGCCAGCCGCCTAACCGGACCGGACGATGAGCAGTTCTTC
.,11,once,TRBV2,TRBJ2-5,CASSYQETQYF,TGTGCCAGCAGTTACCAAGAGACCCAGTACTTC
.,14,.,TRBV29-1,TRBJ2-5,CSVRGGPIQETQYF,TGCAGCGTTCGCGGGGGCCCAATCCAAGAGACCCAGTACTTC
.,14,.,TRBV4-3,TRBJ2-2,CASSHGSNTGELFF,TGCGCCAGCAGCCATGGGAGTAACACCGGGGAGCTGTTTTTT
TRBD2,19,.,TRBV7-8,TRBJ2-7,CASSLRPGLASSVNYEQYF,TGTGCCAGCAGCTTGCGACCGGGACTAGCCTCGTCCGTGAACTACGAGCAGTACTTC
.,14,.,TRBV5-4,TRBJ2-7,CASSTTGRGYEQYF,TGTGCCAGCAGCACAACGGGACGTGGCTACGAGCAGTACTTC
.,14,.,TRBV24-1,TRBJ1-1,CATRPAGMNTEAFF,TGTGCCACCCGCCCCGCGGGGATGAACACTGAAGCTTTCTTT
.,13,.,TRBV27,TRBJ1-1,CASSFSGDTEAFF,TGTGCCAGCAGTTTTTCGGGTGACACTGAAGCTTTCTTT
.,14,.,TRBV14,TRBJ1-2,CASSPRDWNYGYTF,TGTGCCAGCAGCCCCAGGGACTGGAACTATGGCTACACCTTC
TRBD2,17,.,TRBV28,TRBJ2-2,CASSLWRLAGGPGELFF,TGTGCCAGCAGTTTATGGAGGTTAGCGGGAGGGCCCGGGGAGCTGTTTTTT
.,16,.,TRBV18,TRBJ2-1,CASSDFERGRLNEQFF,TGTGCCAGCTCAGACTTCGAGAGGGGCCGTCTCAATGAGCAGTTCTTC
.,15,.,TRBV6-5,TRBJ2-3,CASSPGSPVQGTQYF,TGTGCCAGCAGTCCTGGGTCCCCCGTACAGGGAACGCAGTATTTT
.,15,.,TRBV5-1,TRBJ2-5,CASSVVGGAQETQYF,TGCGCCAGCAGCGTGGTGGGGGGTGCCCAAGAGACCCAGTACTTC
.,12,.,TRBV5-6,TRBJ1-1,CASSLASSEAFF,TGTGCCAGCAGCTTGGCTTCGTCTGAAGCTTTCTTT
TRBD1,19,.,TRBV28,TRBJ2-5,CASSRSRDRDPKSQETQYF,TGTGCCAGCAGTAGGTCGAGGGACAGGGACCCTAAGAGCCAAGAGACCCAGTACTTC
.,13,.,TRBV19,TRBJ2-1,CASSILGRNEQFF,TGTGCCAGTAGTATATTAGGGCGGAATGAGCAGTTCTTC
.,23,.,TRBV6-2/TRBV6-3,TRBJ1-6,CASSRRQVPYIVYHKAYNSPLHF,TGTGCCAGCAGCCGACGACAGGTACCGTATATAGTATACCACAAGGCATATAATTCACCCCTCCACTTT
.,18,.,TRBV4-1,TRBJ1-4,CASSQVWRGGTTNEKLFF,TGCGCCAGCAGCCAAGTTTGGCGGGGGGGAACAACTAATGAAAAACTGTTTTTT
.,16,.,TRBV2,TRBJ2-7,CASIPGGPLFVYEQYF,TGTGCCAGCATTCCTGGGGGACCCCTCTTCGTTTACGAGCAGTACTTC
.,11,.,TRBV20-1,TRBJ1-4,CSARDNEKLFF,TGCAGTGCTAGAGATAATGAAAAACTGTTTTTT
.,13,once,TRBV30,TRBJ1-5,CAWSVLGNQPQHF,TGTGCCTGGAGTGTACTAGGGAATCAGCCCCAGCATTTT
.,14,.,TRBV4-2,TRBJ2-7,CASSQAGQAYEQYF,TGTGCCAGCAGCCAGGCGGGACAAGCCTACGAGCAGTACTTC
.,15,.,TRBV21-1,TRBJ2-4,CASSIQGASKNIQYF,TGTGCCAGCAGCATCCAGGGGGCTTCCAAAAACATTCAGTACTTC
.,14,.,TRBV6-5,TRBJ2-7,CASSPYGTRGEQYF,TGTGCCAGCAGTCCCTACGGCACCCGAGGGGAGCAGTACTTC
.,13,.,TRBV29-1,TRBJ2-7,CSVYREGLREQYF,TGCAGCGTATACAGGGAGGGTCTAAGAGAGCAGTACTTC
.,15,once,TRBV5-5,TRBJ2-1,CASSLDIANYNEQFF,TGTGCCAGCAGCTTGGACATAGCAAACTACAATGAGCAGTTCTTC
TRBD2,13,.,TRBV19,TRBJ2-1,CASSRTRGNEQFF,TGTGCCAGTAGCCGGACTAGGGGCAATGAGCAGTTCTTC
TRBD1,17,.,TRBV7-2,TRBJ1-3,CASRRTGLVFSGNTIYF,TGTGCCAGCAGGCGGACAGGCCTTGTCTTCTCTGGAAACACCATATATTTT
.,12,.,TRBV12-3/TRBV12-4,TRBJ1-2,CASSQNNYGYTF,TGTGCCAGCAGCCAGAATAACTATGGCTACACCTTC
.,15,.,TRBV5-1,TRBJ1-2,CASRPTQGIEGGYTF,TGCGCCAGCAGGCCAACCCAGGGGATTGAAGGTGGCTACACCTTC